This is a list of T cell receptor beta chains from one sample in a study of OX40 agonist ivuxolimab in advanced cancers. Measured with immunoSEQ multiplex PCR; TCRdb has only the in-frame clones, and not every one. The repertoire includes roughly 70,000 clones, around 90% of them detected once, and approximately 6% sits in the top ten. This material consisted of CD4+ or CD8+ T cells sorted from blood, taken in a trial of the OX40 agonist ivuxolimab. These receptors were taken from an adult with an advanced solid tumor such as melanoma, head and neck, liver or kidney cancer. The CDR3 runs from the conserved cysteine through the conserved F or W. D genes are given only for firm matches. The size entry is marked missing in some rows and otherwise reads once, few, many or a size class.

J | V | D | size | DNA | CDR3
TRBJ2-2 | TRBV2 | . | . | TGTGCCAGCATTCAAAATGGTCAGGCGAACACCGGGGAGCTGTTTTTT | CASIQNGQANTGELFF
TRBJ2-7 | TRBV19 | . | . | TGTGCCAGAACTTCTCACCTAACAGGGCAGCACTCCTACGAGCAGTACTTC | CARTSHLTGQHSYEQYF
TRBJ2-3 | TRBV7-2 | TRBD2 | . | TGTGCCAGCAGCTTTGTAGCGGGAGGGTCAGATACGCAGTATTTT | CASSFVAGGSDTQYF
TRBJ1-3 | TRBV28 | . | . | TGTGCCAGCAGTTTTGCGAGCTCTGGAAACACCATATATTTT | CASSFASSGNTIYF
TRBJ1-5 | TRBV27 | . | . | TGTGCCAGCAGTCCAAGGGACGGACTCAATCAGCCCCAGCATTTT | CASSPRDGLNQPQHF
TRBJ1-1 | TRBV25-1 | . | . | TGTGCCAGCAGTGAATTAAGAAACACTGAAGCTTTCTTT | CASSELRNTEAFF
TRBJ2-7 | TRBV6-1 | . | . | TGTGCCAGCAGTGAAGCCTTCGACCGTTACGAGCAGTACTTC | CASSEAFDRYEQYF
TRBJ2-7 | TRBV27 | . | . | TGTGCCAGCAGTATGGGGCCCCTCTACGAGCAGTACTTC | CASSMGPLYEQYF
TRBJ2-1 | TRBV30 | TRBD2 | . | TGTGCCTGGAGTGTGTCTAGCGGGGGGGATGAGCAGTTCTTC | CAWSVSSGGDEQFF
TRBJ2-3 | TRBV4-3 | . | . | TGCGCCAGCAGCCAAGGGTCATCTACGCAGTATTTT | CASSQGSSTQYF
TRBJ2-7 | TRBV14 | . | . | TGTGCCAGCAGCCAAGGGTCATCCTACGAGCAGTACTTC | CASSQGSSYEQYF
TRBJ1-1 | TRBV2 | . | . | TGTGCCAGCAGGACGGGGGACCGACTCGGGAACACTGAAGCTTTCTTT | CASRTGDRLGNTEAFF
TRBJ2-7 | TRBV7-6 | TRBD2 | . | TGTGCCAGCAGCTTAGGGAGCGGGAGGGCCTACGAGCAGTACTTC | CASSLGSGRAYEQYF
TRBJ1-5 | TRBV5-6 | . | . | TGTGCCAGCAGCTTGAGGGAACAGGGAAGCAATCAGCCCCAGCATTTT | CASSLREQGSNQPQHF
TRBJ1-4 | TRBV27 | . | . | . | CASSLFGSGGAANEKLFF
TRBJ1-1 | TRBV7-9 | . | . | TGTGCCAGCAGCCCGCGCAACACTGAAGCTTTCTTT | CASSPRNTEAFF
TRBJ1-2 | TRBV7-3 | TRBD1 | few | TGTGCCAGCAGCCCCCAGGGGGTGGCGGACCAAGCCTTC | CASSPQGVADQAF
TRBJ2-1 | TRBV19 | . | . | TGTGCCAGTAGTATAGGAGACGGGGCCTACAATGAGCAGTTCTTC | CASSIGDGAYNEQFF
TRBJ2-7 | TRBV5-1 | TRBD1 | . | TGCGCCAGCACCCCGGACAGGGGATCCTACGAGCAGTACTTC | CASTPDRGSYEQYF
TRBJ2-2 | TRBV27 | TRBD1 | . | TGTGCCAGCAGTCCCTGGACAGGGGGAAACACCGGGGAGCTGTTTTTT | CASSPWTGGNTGELFF
TRBJ1-1 | TRBV27 | TRBD1 | . | TGTGCCAGCAGCACAACAGGGGTCGCTGAAGCTTTCTTT | CASSTTGVAEAFF
TRBJ2-3 | TRBV9 | TRBD2 | . | TGTGCCAGCAGCGTAGACTGGCGGGGGGGCCTGACAGATACGCAGTATTTT | CASSVDWRGGLTDTQYF
TRBJ2-1 | TRBV7-9 | . | . | TGTGCCAGCAGCTTACCAGCCGTATTTGCAAATGAGCAGTTCTTC | CASSLPAVFANEQFF
TRBJ2-1 | TRBV29-1 | . | . | TGCAGCGTTGAAGACCGGGGACATAGCTCCTACAATGAGCAGTTCTTC | CSVEDRGHSSYNEQFF
TRBJ1-1 | TRBV7-9 | . | . | TGTGCCAGCAGCGCCCCCGGACAGCGCAACACTGAAGCTTTCTTT | CASSAPGQRNTEAFF
TRBJ1-1 | TRBV5-5 | . | . | TGTGCCAGCAGCTGGGGGGACTCGGACTGGCTAGGAGCTTTCTTT | CASSWGDSDWLGAFF
TRBJ2-5 | TRBV11-2 | . | . | TGTGCCAGCAGCCCCCCCGGTCAAGGGGCCCAGTACTTC | CASSPPGQGAQYF
TRBJ2-7 | TRBV27 | . | . | TGTGCCAGCAGTCCCTCCGGACTACACTACGAGCAGTACTTC | CASSPSGLHYEQYF
TRBJ2-1 | TRBV27 | . | . | TGTGCCAGCAGTTTAGGTAACAATGAGCAGTTCTTC | CASSLGNNEQFF